This record covers a single T cell receptor beta chain. As yet, its antigen is unknown. Germline V gene data show CDR1 as SEHNR and CDR2 as FQNEAQ (reference sequence). The ends were cut back, 8 bases at V and 7 bases at J, with 15 bases in the middle. This CDR3 spans 12 amino acids. This sample is drawn from a study of cytomegalovirus exposure and HLA in healthy donors. At the level of the study: Across around 400 genotyped donors, around 80% landed in the Caucasian-associated ancestry cluster.

Every donor was a healthy person donating bone marrow. The PCR employed 60 Vbeta primers together with 13 Jbeta primers. Only in-frame clones appear in the TCRdb table, and some are missing; sequencing was by immunoSEQ multiplex PCR. The top ten hold about 6.8% of the sample, which has 100,000 to 120,000 clones, roughly 80% seen once. The study's findings and limits: In an earlier analysis, productive rearrangement rates for most beta V segments clustered near 90% or 30%. It was reported in a later analysis that an Asian-associated ancestry cluster showed fewer N-insertions than the roughly 710-donor mean.

Material for sequencing was PBMCs. The receptor was isolated from a man aged 30 to 45 in good health and CMV-seropositive. V and J are TRBV7-9 and TRBJ2-7, with D unresolved. The CDR3 DNA reads TGTGCCAGCCGGAGAGATGGGTGGGAGCAGTACTTC. The encoded protein is CASRRDGWEQYF. The whole variable domain, filled in from reference TRBV7-9 and TRBJ2-7, reads DTGVSQNPRHKITKRGQNVTFRCDPISEHNRLYWYRQTLGQGPEFLTYFQNEAQLEKSRLLSDRFSAERPKGSFSTLEIQRTEQGDSAMYLCASRRDGWEQYFGPGTRLTVT.